This T cell receptor beta chain comes out of a study of blood T cell repertoires in COVID-19. Method: immunoSEQ multiplex PCR; TCRdb's copy keeps in-frame clones and lacks some. The sample gives around 220,000 clones, 80% to 90% of which show up once; around 9.3% is in the top ten. Unmatched junction bases numbered 9, after V lost 6 bases and J lost 1 base. The CDR3 sequence is 18 residues long. Germline CDR1 reads LNHDA; CDR2 reads SQIVND (reference sequence). The receptor was derived from a woman over 75 with acute or convalescent COVID-19. The V and J genes are TRBV19 and TRBJ2-2, with 12 bases fitting TRBD2. Source material: peripheral blood. CDR3: CASSPGLAGGRNTGELFF. The CDR3 DNA sequence: TGTGCCAGTAGCCCGGGACTAGCGGGTGGGAGGAACACCGGGGAGCTGTTTTTT. The complete variable domain, with remaining parts taken from reference TRBV19 and TRBJ2-2, reads DGGITQSPKYLFRKEGQNVTLSCEQNLNHDAMYWYRQDPGQGLRLIYYSQIVNDFQKGDIAEGYSVSREKKESFPLTVTSAQKNPTAFYLCASSPGLAGGRNTGELFFGEGSRLTVL.